This T cell receptor (beta chain) is drawn from a study of human CD4 T cells and Enterobacteriaceae. CDR3 length: 17 residues. The memory gate held CD4+ cells that were not CD45RA+CCR7+CD95- naive cells, over 98% pure. Sorting first excluded CD8+, CD14+, CD16+, CD56+, CD19+ and CD25-bright cells. Ex vivo total memory CD4+ cells were sequenced at deep level. The protocol was immunoSEQ multiplex PCR, while the TCRdb copy is restricted to in-frame clones and leaves out a portion. The data contain 27,000 or so clones, roughly 80% of them seen just once; the ten biggest clones take up roughly 0.96%. The rearrangement uses TRBV21-1 and TRBJ2-5. TRBV21-1 counts as a pseudogene. This TCR was recovered from a human donor in good health. The material sequenced was memory CD4+ T cells from blood. As DNA, the CDR3 is TGTGCCAGCAGCAAAGCCCTGGTACCAGAGACGGACGAGACCCAGTACTTC. Its protein is CASSKALVPETDETQYF.